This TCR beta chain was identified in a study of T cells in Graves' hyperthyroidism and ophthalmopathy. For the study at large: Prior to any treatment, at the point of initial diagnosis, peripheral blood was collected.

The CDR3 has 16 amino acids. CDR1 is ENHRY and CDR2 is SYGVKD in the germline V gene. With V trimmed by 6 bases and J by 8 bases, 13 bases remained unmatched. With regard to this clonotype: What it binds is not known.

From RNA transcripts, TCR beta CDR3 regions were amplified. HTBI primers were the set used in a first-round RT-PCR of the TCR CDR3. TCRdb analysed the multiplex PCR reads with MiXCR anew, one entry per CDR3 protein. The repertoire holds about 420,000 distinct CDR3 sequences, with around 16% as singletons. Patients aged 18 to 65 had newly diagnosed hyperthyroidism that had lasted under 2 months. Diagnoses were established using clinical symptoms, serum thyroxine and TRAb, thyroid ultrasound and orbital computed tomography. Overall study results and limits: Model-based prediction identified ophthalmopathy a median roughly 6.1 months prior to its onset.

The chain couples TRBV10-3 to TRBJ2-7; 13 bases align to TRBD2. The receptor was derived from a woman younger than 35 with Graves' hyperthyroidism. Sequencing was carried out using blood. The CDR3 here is CAISLSPGLAGQKQYF. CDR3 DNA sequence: TGTGCCATCAGCCTCTCCCCGGGACTAGCGGGACAGAAGCAGTACTTC.